The clone carrying this T cell receptor beta chain came up many times. As yet, its antigen is unknown. The sample is drawn from a study of molecular identifiers for immune sequencing clone quantification. TCRdb reprocessed the PCR reads with MiXCR, giving one entry per CDR3 protein. The data hold just under 650,000 distinct CDR3 sequences, with 15% to 20% observed a single time. The V gene's germline CDR1 is SGHVS and CDR2 FNYEAQ. The CDR3 covers 20 residues. After removal of 3 bases from V and 4 bases from J, the junction contained 22 bases not matched to a gene. The study, taken as a whole, reports: Sharing of a barcode by identical TCR molecules could cause highly expanded clone sizes to be underestimated.

The chain combines TRBV7-6 with TRBJ2-5; 8 bases fit TRBD1. The receptor's source is a human donor in good health. Some libraries in this study had Jurkat cell RNA spiked in. The source material was naive CD8+ T cells from blood, with Jurkat cell RNA spiked in. Subset given: FACS-sorted CD8+CD4-CCR7+CD45RA+ naive T cells. Written as DNA, the CDR3 is TGTGCCAGCAGCTTGGGCGCATGGACAGGGATTCAATCCTCGGTAGAGACCCAGTACTTC. Translated: CASSLGAWTGIQSSVETQYF.